This T cell receptor beta chain was obtained from a study of T cell repertoires in cytomegalovirus infection (dated by TCRdb to about 2019). Some background on the complete study: Alongside well-studied HLA-B-restricted epitopes, the peptide stimulations were aimed at recently identified HLA-C-restricted CMV epitopes, whose presentation resists viral immunomodulation. The HLA type of each donor mattered for the analysis, because public TCR beta signatures pointed to carriage of CMV infection along with the matching HLA type. The paper as a whole reports these results and caveats: In both this cohort and an independent cohort of some 370 donors, the cumulative frequency of public TCR beta family members distinguished carriers of CMV infection plus the relevant HLA type. In the ex vivo response, HLA-C-restricted CMV-specific TCR beta clonotypes were dominant, and in two of eight donors the single most frequent clonotype came from this HLA-C-restricted group.

In the case of this clonotype: What this receptor recognizes is not known. Qualities for individual bases were not recorded, and no much larger clone is one base off.

The sample's treatment or condition, from its label and the paper: in vitro stimulation with specific CMV peptide epitopes to enrich CMV-specific T cells. Sequencing took place on an Illumina HiSeq 1500. The public reads were run again by TCRdb, first through fastp at Q25 and then through MiXCR, and only productive beta chains were kept. Rows are combined by CDR3 protein, so each entry shows the most common genes and DNA. The sample yields 110,000 or so distinct CDR3 sequences; 30% to 35% were counted once. The top ten constitute around two fifths of the sample. Inclusive of the bounding cysteine and phenylalanine, the CDR3 is 15 residues long. The entry retains the CDR3 DNA only, 45 bases that are in frame from base 1. Unmatched junction bases come to 11, with V trimmed by 5 bases and J by 8 bases. Looking up the germline V gene yields CDR1 MGHRA and CDR2 YSYEKL.

The specimen was CD8+ T cells from cultured PBMCs, collected from culture after CMV antigen stimulation. Here the chain combines TRBV4-1 and TRBJ2-1, and TRBD1 aligns with 8 junction nucleotides. The source of this sequence is a human donor in good health (CMV status not recorded). Some clones in this sample may be carry-over from other donors' samples. The nucleotides read TGCGCCAGCAGCAAATCTCCGACAGGGGTAGATGAGCAGTTCTTC. Translated, this is CASSKSPTGVDEQFF.